Following are 7 T cell receptor beta chains from one sample sequenced in a study of blood T cell repertoires in COVID-19. The assay was immunoSEQ multiplex PCR, and TCRdb's table has in-frame clones only and misses some. The sample lists 90,000 to 150,000 clones; roughly three quarters were seen once. The sample was peripheral blood. These receptors came from a woman of 80 years or more with acute or convalescent COVID-19.

This sequence joins TRBV6-2 or TRBV6-3 and TRBJ1-5, with unresolved D. V was pared by 7 bases and J by 5 bases, with 12 bases between. Looked up from germline, CDR1 is MNHEY and CDR2 is SVGEGT. The CDR3 contains 13 residues. The chain's CDR3 is CASTPQWDQPQHF. The CDR3 region has the DNA TGTGCCAGCACCCCACAGTGGGATCAGCCCCAGCATTTT.

V and J are TRBV2 and TRBJ2-1; 8 bases fit TRBD1. The CDR3 totals 14 residues. With 7 bases clipped from V and 7 bases from J, the junction kept 9 bases outside the gene matches. CDR1 and CDR2 (germline): SNHLY, FYNNEI. The CDR3 loop reads CASTTDTGGNEQFF. The CDR3 nucleotides read TGTGCCAGCACCACTGATACAGGGGGGAATGAGCAGTTCTTC. The full variable domain, with the rest looked up from reference TRBV2 and TRBJ2-1, is EPEVTQTPSHQVTQMGQEVILRCVPISNHLYFYWYRQILGQKVEFLVSFYNNEISEKSEIFDDQFSVERPDGSNFTLKIRSTKLEDSAMYFCASTTDTGGNEQFFGPGTRLTVL.

V and J are TRBV3-1 (or the pseudogene TRBV3-2) and TRBJ2-7; 7 positions match TRBD2. Trimming at V came to 1 base and at J to 7 bases, leaving 7 bases not matched to a gene. The CDR3 length is 14 residues. CDR1 is LGHDT, CDR2 YNNKEL, per germline (reference sequence). The CDR3 sequence: CASSQGGSGREQYF. For the CDR3, the DNA is TGTGCCAGCAGCCAAGGGGGTAGCGGGCGAGAGCAGTACTTC.

V and J are TRBV30 and TRBJ1-1; D possibly corresponds to TRBD1 (5 bases). Trimming stripped 7 bases from V and 8 bases from J, with 20 bases between. The CDR3 totals 13 residues. In germline, CDR1 is GTSNPN, CDR2 SVGIG (reference sequence). This CDR3 reads CASPGKGSYEAFF. CDR3 in DNA: TGTGCCTCTCCAGGGAAAGGTTCATACGAAGCTTTCTTT.

This clone was seen once. CDR3 DNA sequence: TGTGCCAGCAGCAATACGGGAGGGAGGCATGAGCAGTTCTTC. The encoded protein is CASSNTGGRHEQFF. This sequence joins TRBV3-1 (or the pseudogene TRBV3-2) and TRBJ2-1, with 8 bases that match TRBD2. The CDR3 has 14 amino acids. CDR1 LGHDT and CDR2 YNNKEL come from the germline V gene (reference sequence). V lost 5 bases to trimming and J lost 8 bases; unmatched junction nucleotides: 8.

The count of this clone is one. The chain carries TRBV18 and TRBJ2-5, with D unresolved. CDR1 and CDR2 from the germline V gene are KGHSH and LQKENI. The CDR3 contains 11 residues. With 6 bases removed from V and 4 bases from J, the gap between germline ends came to 6 bases. CDR3 sequence reads: CASSPLETQYF. The CDR3, as DNA: TGTGCCAGCTCCCCGTTAGAGACCCAGTACTTC.

V is TRBV6-2 or TRBV6-3 and J is TRBJ1-1, with D uncertain. Germline V gene lookup returns CDR1 MNHEY and CDR2 SVGEGT. V was clipped by 2 bases and J by 10 bases, with 11 bases between them. This CDR3 is built from 12 residues. CDR3 region: CASSYTASVAFF. The CDR3 nucleotides read TGTGCCAGCAGTTACACCGCTTCGGTAGCTTTCTTT.